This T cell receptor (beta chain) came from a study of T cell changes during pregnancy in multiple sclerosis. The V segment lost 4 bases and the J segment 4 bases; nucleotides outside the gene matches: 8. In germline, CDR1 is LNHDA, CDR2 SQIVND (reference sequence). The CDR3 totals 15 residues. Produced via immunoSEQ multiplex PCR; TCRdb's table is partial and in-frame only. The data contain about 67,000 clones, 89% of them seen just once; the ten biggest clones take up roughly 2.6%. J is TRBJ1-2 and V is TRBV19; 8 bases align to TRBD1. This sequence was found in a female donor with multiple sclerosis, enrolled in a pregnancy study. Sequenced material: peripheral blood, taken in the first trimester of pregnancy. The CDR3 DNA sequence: TGTGCCAGTAGTACCAGGACAGGGAGCGTCTATGGCTACACCTTC. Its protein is CASSTRTGSVYGYTF.